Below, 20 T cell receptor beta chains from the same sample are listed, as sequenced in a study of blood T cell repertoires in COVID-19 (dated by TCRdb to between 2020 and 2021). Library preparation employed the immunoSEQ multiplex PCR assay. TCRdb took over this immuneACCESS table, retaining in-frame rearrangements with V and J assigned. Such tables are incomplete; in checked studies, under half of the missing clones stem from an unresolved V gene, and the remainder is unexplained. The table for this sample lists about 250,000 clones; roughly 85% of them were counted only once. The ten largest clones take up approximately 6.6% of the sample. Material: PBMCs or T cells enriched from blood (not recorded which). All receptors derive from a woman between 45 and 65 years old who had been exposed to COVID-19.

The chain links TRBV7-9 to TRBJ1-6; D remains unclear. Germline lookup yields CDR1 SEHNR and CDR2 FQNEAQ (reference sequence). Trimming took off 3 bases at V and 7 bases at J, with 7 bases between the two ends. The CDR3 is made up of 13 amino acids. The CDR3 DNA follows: TGTGCCAGCAGCTTTGGAGGGAATTCACCCCTCCACTTT. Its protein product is CASSFGGNSPLHF. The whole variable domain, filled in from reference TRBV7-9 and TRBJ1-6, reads DTGVSQNPRHKITKRGQNVTFRCDPISEHNRLYWYRQTLGQGPEFLTYFQNEAQLEKSRLLSDRFSAERPKGSFSTLEIQRTEQGDSAMYLCASSFGGNSPLHFGNGTRLTVT.

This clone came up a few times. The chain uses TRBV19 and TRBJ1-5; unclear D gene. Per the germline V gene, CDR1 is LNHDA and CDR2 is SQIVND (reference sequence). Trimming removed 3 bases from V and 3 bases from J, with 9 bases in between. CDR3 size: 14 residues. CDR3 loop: CASSISRFNQPQHF. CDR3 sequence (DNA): TGTGCCAGTAGTATTTCGAGGTTCAATCAGCCCCAGCATTTT.

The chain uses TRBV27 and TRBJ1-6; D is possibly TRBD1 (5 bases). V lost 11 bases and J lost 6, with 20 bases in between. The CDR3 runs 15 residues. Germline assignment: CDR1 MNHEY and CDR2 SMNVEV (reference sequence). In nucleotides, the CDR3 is TGTGCCTCCTCCACTACGACAGCACCTAATTCACCCCTCCACTTT. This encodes CASSTTTAPNSPLHF.

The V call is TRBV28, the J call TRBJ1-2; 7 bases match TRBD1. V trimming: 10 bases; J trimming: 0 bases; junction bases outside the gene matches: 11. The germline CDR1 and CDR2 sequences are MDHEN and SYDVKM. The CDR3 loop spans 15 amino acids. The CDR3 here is CATTQQGSSNYGYTF. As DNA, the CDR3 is TGTGCCACCACACAACAGGGGTCTTCTAACTATGGCTACACCTTC.

The CDR3 region has the DNA TGTGCCAGCAGCCACTCGGTGACCAAAAACATTCAGTACTTC. Residues: CASSHSVTKNIQYF. V is TRBV6-5 and J is TRBJ2-4; D is ambiguous. The V end was cut by 6 bases, the J end by 2 bases, with 11 bases between. CDR3 length: 14 amino acids. The germline V gene has CDR1 MNHEY and CDR2 SVGAGI.

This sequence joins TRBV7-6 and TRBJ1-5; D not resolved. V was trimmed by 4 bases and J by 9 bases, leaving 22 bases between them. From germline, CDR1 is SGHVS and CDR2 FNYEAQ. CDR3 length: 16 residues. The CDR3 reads CASSSPVREEGRPQHF. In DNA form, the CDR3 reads TGTGCCAGCAGCTCCCCAGTAAGGGAGGAGGGTCGGCCCCAGCATTTT.

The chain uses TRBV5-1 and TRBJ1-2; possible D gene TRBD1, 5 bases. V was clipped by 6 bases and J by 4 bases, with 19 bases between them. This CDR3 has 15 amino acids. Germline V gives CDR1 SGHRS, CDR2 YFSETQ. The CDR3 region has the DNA TGCGCCAGCAAAGCGAATACCAGGGCAGTCTATGGCTACACCTTC. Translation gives CASKANTRAVYGYTF.

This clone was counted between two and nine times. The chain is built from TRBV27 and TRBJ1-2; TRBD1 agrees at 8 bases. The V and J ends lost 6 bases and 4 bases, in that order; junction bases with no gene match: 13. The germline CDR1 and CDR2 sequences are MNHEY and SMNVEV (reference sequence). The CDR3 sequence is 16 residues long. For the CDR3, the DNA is TGTGCCAGCAGCCTATCACAGGGGGGGAAACTCTATGGCTACACCTTC. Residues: CASSLSQGGKLYGYTF.

In DNA form, the CDR3 reads TGCGCCAGCAGTAAGGGAGGGGGTGGAGAGACCCAGTACTTC. The encoded protein is CASSKGGGGETQYF. This chain links TRBV5-1 with TRBJ2-5; possible D gene TRBD2, 7 bases. This CDR3 contains 14 residues. The germline CDR1 and CDR2 sequences are SGHRS and YFSETQ. V was trimmed by 5 bases and J by 4 bases, leaving 15 bases between them.

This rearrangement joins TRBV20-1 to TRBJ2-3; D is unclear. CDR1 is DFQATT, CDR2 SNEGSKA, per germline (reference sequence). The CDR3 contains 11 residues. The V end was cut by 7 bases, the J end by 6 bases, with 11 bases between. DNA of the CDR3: TGCAGTGGAGATGCCTGGGATACGCAGTATTTT. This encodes CSGDAWDTQYF.

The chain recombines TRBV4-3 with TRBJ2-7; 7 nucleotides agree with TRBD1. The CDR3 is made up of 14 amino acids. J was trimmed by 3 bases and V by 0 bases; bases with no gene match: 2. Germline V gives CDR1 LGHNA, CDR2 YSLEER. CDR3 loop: CASSQDWDSYEQYF. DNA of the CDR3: TGCGCCAGCAGCCAAGATTGGGACAGCTACGAGCAGTACTTC.

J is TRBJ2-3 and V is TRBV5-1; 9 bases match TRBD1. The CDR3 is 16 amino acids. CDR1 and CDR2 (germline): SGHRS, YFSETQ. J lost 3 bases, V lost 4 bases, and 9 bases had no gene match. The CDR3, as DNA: TGCGCCAGCAGCGCGGGACAGGGAAGATTGACAGATACGCAGTATTTT. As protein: CASSAGQGRLTDTQYF. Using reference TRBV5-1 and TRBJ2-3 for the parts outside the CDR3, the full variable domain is KAGVTQTPRYLIKTRGQQVTLSCSPISGHRSVSWYQQTPGQGLQFLFEYFSETQRNKGNFPGRFSGRQFSNSRSEMNVSTLELGDSALYLCASSAGQGRLTDTQYFGPGTRLTVL.

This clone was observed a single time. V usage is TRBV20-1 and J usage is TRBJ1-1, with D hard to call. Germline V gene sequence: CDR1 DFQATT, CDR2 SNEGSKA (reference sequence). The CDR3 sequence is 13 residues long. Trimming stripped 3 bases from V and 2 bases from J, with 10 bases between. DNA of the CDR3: TGCAGTGCTAGTTTACAGAGTAACACTGAAGCTTTCTTT. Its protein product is CSASLQSNTEAFF.

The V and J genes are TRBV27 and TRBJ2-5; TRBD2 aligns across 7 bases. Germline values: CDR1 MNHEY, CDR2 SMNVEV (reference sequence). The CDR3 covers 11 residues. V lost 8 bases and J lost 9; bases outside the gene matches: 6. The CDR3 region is CASGPGGAQYF. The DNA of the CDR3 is TGTGCCAGCGGCCCTGGGGGGGCCCAGTACTTC.

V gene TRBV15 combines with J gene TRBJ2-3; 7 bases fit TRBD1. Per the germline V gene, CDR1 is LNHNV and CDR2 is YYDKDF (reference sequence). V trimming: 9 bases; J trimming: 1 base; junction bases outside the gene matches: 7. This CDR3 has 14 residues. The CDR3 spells CATQQGMGTDTQYF. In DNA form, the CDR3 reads TGTGCCACTCAACAGGGGATGGGCACAGATACGCAGTATTTT.

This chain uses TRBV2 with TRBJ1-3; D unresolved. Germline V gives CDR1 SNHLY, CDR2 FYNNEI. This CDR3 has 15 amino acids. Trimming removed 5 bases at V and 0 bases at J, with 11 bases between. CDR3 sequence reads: CASSSTRSSGNTIYF. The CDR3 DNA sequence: TGTGCCAGCAGTTCCACAAGGAGCTCTGGAAACACCATATATTTT.

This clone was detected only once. The CDR3 reads CASSPADNEQFF. The CDR3, as DNA: TGTGCCAGCTCGCCAGCAGACAATGAGCAGTTCTTC. The rearrangement uses TRBV18 and TRBJ2-1, with D unclear. CDR1 and CDR2 from the germline V gene are KGHSH and LQKENI. V lost 6 bases and J 5 bases, leaving 8 bases between the germline ends. This CDR3 is built from 12 residues.

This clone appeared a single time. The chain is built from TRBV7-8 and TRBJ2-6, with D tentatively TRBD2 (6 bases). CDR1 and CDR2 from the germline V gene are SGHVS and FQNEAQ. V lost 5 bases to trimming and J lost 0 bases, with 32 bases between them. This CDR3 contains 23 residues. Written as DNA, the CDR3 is TGTGCCAGCAGCCCCGGACGTCTGGGACTTACTTATCCCACACTCTCTGGGGCCAACGTCCTGACTTTC. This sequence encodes CASSPGRLGLTYPTLSGANVLTF.

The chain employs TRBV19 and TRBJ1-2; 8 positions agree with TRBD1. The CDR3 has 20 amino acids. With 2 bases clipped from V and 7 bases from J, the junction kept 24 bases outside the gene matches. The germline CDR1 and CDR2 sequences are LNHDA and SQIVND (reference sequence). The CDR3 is CASSITRVAMAGGEVRGYTF. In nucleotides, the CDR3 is TGTGCCAGTAGTATAACCCGAGTCGCGATGGCAGGGGGCGAGGTTCGTGGCTACACCTTC.

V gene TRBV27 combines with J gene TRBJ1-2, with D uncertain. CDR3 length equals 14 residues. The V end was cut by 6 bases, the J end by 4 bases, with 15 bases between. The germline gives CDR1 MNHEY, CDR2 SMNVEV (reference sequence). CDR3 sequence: CASSLNSEGYGYTF. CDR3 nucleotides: TGTGCCAGCAGCCTCAACAGTGAAGGCTATGGCTACACCTTC.